A selection of T cell receptor beta chains follows, all from one sample in a study of Graves' ophthalmopathy and Graves' hyperthyroidism. Each CDR3 protein gets one entry after TCRdb re-called the multiplex PCR reads with MiXCR. The table lists roughly 1.1 million distinct CDR3 sequences, about 36% of them singletons. The material sequenced was peripheral blood or thyroid tissue (not recorded which). All receptors derive from an adult man with Graves' hyperthyroidism. Both conserved end residues are part of each CDR3. The D gene is left open where the match is weak. A row's size may be missing; if present it is once, few, many or a size class.

d_call j_call v_call clone_size cdr3_nt cdr3_aa
TRBD1 TRBJ1-1 TRBV11-1 - TGTGCCAGCAGCTCATCCGGGACAGGCAGCGACACTGAAGCTTTCTTT CASSSSGTGSDTEAFF
TRBD1 TRBJ2-2 TRBV7-2 - TGTGCCAGCCGACAGGGACGGAACACCGGGGAGCTGTTTTTT CASRQGRNTGELFF
- TRBJ2-7 TRBV9 many TGTGCCAGCAGCGCCGGGGTTGGCAGCGAGCAGTACTTC CASSAGVGSEQYF
- TRBJ1-4 TRBV7-8 - TGTGCCAGCAGCTTAGAACAGGTGGATTCAACTAATGAAAAACTGTTTTTT CASSLEQVDSTNEKLFF
- TRBJ1-1 TRBV10-3 many TGTGCCATCAGCAGACAGAGCTTCACTGAAGCTTTCTTT CAISRQSFTEAFF
- TRBJ2-2 TRBV12-3/TRBV12-4 - TGTGCCAGCAGTTCCCCGGAAGGGGCAACAAGCGGGGAGCTGTTTTTT CASSSPEGATSGELFF
TRBD2 TRBJ2-7 TRBV7-9 many TGTGCCAGCAGCGCTTACCGGACTAGCGGTTCCTACGAGCAGTACTTC CASSAYRTSGSYEQYF
- TRBJ1-2 TRBV7-9 many TGTGCCAGCAGCCATGGCAGTCTTAACTATGGCTACACCTTC CASSHGSLNYGYTF
- TRBJ1-3 TRBV10-3 many TGTGCCATCAGTGACGGTGGCCTTAACTCTGGAAACACCATATATTTT CAISDGGLNSGNTIYF
- TRBJ1-2 TRBV4-1 few TGCGCCAGCAGCCCGGGAGGCGCGGTGAACTATGGCTACACCTTC CASSPGGAVNYGYTF
TRBD2 TRBJ2-2 TRBV5-6 few TGTGCCAGCAGCTCACGACTAGCGCCCGGGGAGCTGTTTTTT CASSSRLAPGELFF
- TRBJ1-1 TRBV5-1 few TGCGCCGGCAGCTTGGAAGGGGGAATGAACACTGAAGCTTTCTTT CAGSLEGGMNTEAFF
- TRBJ1-1 TRBV11-2 many TGTGCCAGCAGCTTATTAGTAGTGTATCGGAACACTGAAGCTTTCTTT CASSLLVVYRNTEAFF
TRBD2 TRBJ2-5 TRBV12-3/TRBV12-4 - TGTGCCAGCAGTTCTAGCGGGAGTCTAGGGACCCAGTACTTC CASSSSGSLGTQYF
TRBD2 TRBJ2-7 TRBV29-1 many TGCAGCGTTAGGCTAGCGGGAGGACTCTACGAGCAGTACTTC CSVRLAGGLYEQYF
- TRBJ2-6 TRBV6-2/TRBV6-3 few TGTGCCAGCAGTCATCTGGACTTCTCTGGGGCCAACGTCCTGACTTTC CASSHLDFSGANVLTF
- TRBJ2-7 TRBV10-3 - TGTGCCAGCTACCTCGGTGGGGGTGCCCCCTACGAGCAGTACTTC CASYLGGGAPYEQYF
TRBD2 TRBJ2-2 TRBV11-2 few TGTGCCAGCAGCTTCGGCTCAAGCGGGGTGTTCACCGGGGAGCTGTTTTTT CASSFGSSGVFTGELFF
- TRBJ1-2 TRBV2 few TGTGCCAGCATGTTGGGCGAGGGGGGCTATGGCTACACCTTC CASMLGEGGYGYTF
- TRBJ1-4 TRBV10-3 - TGTGCCATCAGGGACCCGGGGCGCGGTAATGAAAAACTGTTTTTT CAIRDPGRGNEKLFF
- TRBJ2-6 TRBV29-1 few TGCAGCGTTGCCAGGGCATCTGGGGCCAACGTCCTGACTTTC CSVARASGANVLTF
- TRBJ2-5 TRBV20-1 few TGCAGTGCGGTAATACTAGGGCTTAACCCTCAAGAGACCCAGTACTTC CSAVILGLNPQETQYF
- TRBJ2-5 TRBV7-2 many TGTGCCAGCAGCTTATACGCGGGTATACAAGAGACCCAGTACTTC CASSLYAGIQETQYF
TRBD1 TRBJ2-2 TRBV6-5 - TGTGCCAGCAGGGACCCGGGACAGGGAAACACCGGGGAGCTGTTTTTT CASRDPGQGNTGELFF
TRBD2 TRBJ2-7 TRBV20-1 - TGCAGTGCCCAGGGACTAGCGGGCGTTGGCGAGCAGTACTTC CSAQGLAGVGEQYF
- TRBJ1-3 TRBV6-5 few TGTGCCAGCAGTTACTCGAAAGGCACTGGAAACACCATATATTTT CASSYSKGTGNTIYF
TRBD1 TRBJ2-5 TRBV13 many TGTGCCAGCAGCCTACAGTTACAGGGGGACGGAGAGACCCAGTACTTC CASSLQLQGDGETQYF
TRBD2 TRBJ2-5 TRBV6-5 many TGTGCCAGCAGTTCCCACATAGCGGGAGGGGGCGAGACCCAGTACTTC CASSSHIAGGGETQYF
- TRBJ1-6 TRBV2 many TGTGCCAGCAGTGAAACGGGGGTTCGGAGTTCACCCCTCCACTTT CASSETGVRSSPLHF
- TRBJ2-2 TRBV9 many TGTGCCAGCAGCGGGACGGTGAACACCGGGGAGCTGTTTTTT CASSGTVNTGELFF
TRBD1 TRBJ2-7 TRBV19 many TGTGCCAGTAGCAACCGGGACAGGGTCCACGAGCAGTACTTC CASSNRDRVHEQYF
- TRBJ2-7 TRBV28 few TGTGCCAGCAGCCGGGGCCACCTTTACGAGCAGTACTTC CASSRGHLYEQYF
TRBD2 TRBJ2-5 TRBV10-3 - TGTGCCATCACCGGGGGGTTACCGACAGAGACCCAGTACTTC CAITGGLPTETQYF
TRBD1 TRBJ1-6 TRBV25-1 - TGTGCCAGCCCCGGACAGGGAGATTCACCCCTCCACTTT CASPGQGDSPLHF
- TRBJ1-1 TRBV19 - TGTGCCAGTAGTATTTTGGGTTTGGAGAACACTGAAGCTTTCTTT CASSILGLENTEAFF
- TRBJ1-2 TRBV15 - TGTGCCACCAGCAGAGATACCAAGGCGGGACGGGGAGTTGAGTATGGCTACACCTTC CATSRDTKAGRGVEYGYTF
- TRBJ1-4 TRBV20-1 - TGCAGTGCTAGAGGATACAGGGAAGGGGAAAAACTGTTTTTT CSARGYREGEKLFF
- TRBJ1-1 TRBV2 many TGTGCCAGCAGACGACAGGCCTCCGGGGCCTCTGAAGCTTTCTTT CASRRQASGASEAFF
- TRBJ2-7 TRBV12-3/TRBV12-4 many TGTGCCAGCAGTTTGTATTCGGGTGGCGAGCAGTACTTC CASSLYSGGEQYF
- TRBJ2-6 TRBV10-3 - TGCGCCATCGGGGAGGAGGGGCCATCTAGGGCCAACGTCCTGACTTTC CAIGEEGPSRANVLTF
- TRBJ2-5 TRBV11-2 - TGTGCCAGCACCCCCCAAATAGGGTTGAGCGAGACCCAGTACTTC CASTPQIGLSETQYF
- TRBJ1-1 TRBV12-3/TRBV12-4 few TGTGCCAGCAGTTTTAATGGGAGGAGGGTTTGGACTGAAGCTTTCTTT CASSFNGRRVWTEAFF
TRBD2 TRBJ2-7 TRBV7-9 few TGTGCCAGCAGCCACAGAGCGGGAGGGTTCCACGAGCAGTACTTC CASSHRAGGFHEQYF
TRBD1 TRBJ1-2 TRBV7-2 - TGTGCCAGCAGCTTGGGGGACAGGTCTCCCTACTATGGCTACACCTTC CASSLGDRSPYYGYTF
TRBD1 TRBJ2-5 TRBV11-2 - TGCGCCAGCAGCCAAGATGCGGGGACAGGGGATGTGGAGACCCAGTACTTC CASSQDAGTGDVETQYF
- TRBJ1-6 TRBV11-2 many TGTGCCAGCAGCTTAGATGGAGTTGGCTCACCCCTCCACTTT CASSLDGVGSPLHF